This T cell receptor (beta chain) derives from a study of cytomegalovirus exposure and HLA in healthy donors. The study, taken as a whole, reports: Later analysis identified a missense DCLRE1C variant that was linked to TCR beta V- and J-gene trimming. The study flagged 150 to 200 TCR beta chains as cytomegalovirus-associated. It was only CMV serostatus that was available as immune exposure information.

A multiplex PCR was run with 60 Vbeta primers and 13 Jbeta primers. Sequencing used immunoSEQ multiplex PCR; TCRdb keeps in-frame clones, though not all of them. The data show 30,000 or so clones, roughly 69% seen once. This clone has only one observation. Antigen specificity is unknown. The CDR3 is made up of 13 amino acids. Germline V lookup: CDR1 KGHSH, CDR2 LQKENI. The junction had 5 bases not matched to a gene; V was cut back by 6 bases and J by 4 bases. The gene calls are TRBV18 and TRBJ1-1; TRBD1 aligns across 7 bases. The origin of this receptor is a man aged 45-65 years in good health and CMV-seropositive. The sequencing input was PBMCs. The CDR3 spells CASSLTGVTEAFF. The CDR3 DNA sequence: TGTGCCAGCTCCCTCACAGGGGTCACTGAAGCTTTCTTT.